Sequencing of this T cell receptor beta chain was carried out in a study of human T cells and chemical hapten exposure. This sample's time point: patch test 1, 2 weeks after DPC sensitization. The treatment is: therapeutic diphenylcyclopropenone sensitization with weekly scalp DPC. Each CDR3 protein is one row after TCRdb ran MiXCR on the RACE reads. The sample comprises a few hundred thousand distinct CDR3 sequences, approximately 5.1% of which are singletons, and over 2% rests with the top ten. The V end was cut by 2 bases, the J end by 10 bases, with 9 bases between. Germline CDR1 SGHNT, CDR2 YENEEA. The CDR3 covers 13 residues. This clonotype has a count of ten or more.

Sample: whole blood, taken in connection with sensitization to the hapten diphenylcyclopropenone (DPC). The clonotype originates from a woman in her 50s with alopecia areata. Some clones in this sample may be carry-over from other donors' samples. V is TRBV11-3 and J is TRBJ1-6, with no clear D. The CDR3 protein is CASSLRAGSPLHF. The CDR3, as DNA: TGTGCCAGCAGCTTAAGAGCTGGGTCACCCCTCCACTTT.